The clone carrying this T cell receptor beta chain was seen a handful of times. TCRdb's copy holds only in-frame clones and misses some; the assay was immunoSEQ multiplex PCR. The sample yields approximately 100,000 clones, 80% to 95% seen once. The V and J ends lost 6 bases and 0 bases respectively, with 15 bases between them. In germline, CDR1 is KGHSH, CDR2 LQKENI. The CDR3 runs 16 residues. This sample was taken from a study of T cell changes during pregnancy in multiple sclerosis. The J gene is TRBJ1-3, the V gene TRBV18; tentative D call: TRBD1 (5 bases). The sequencing here drew on peripheral blood, taken after pregnancy. The sequence was collected from a female donor with multiple sclerosis, enrolled in a pregnancy study. This chain's CDR3 is CASSPGGGSSGNTIYF. The CDR3 DNA reads as TGTGCCAGCTCCCCGGGCGGGGGAAGCTCTGGAAACACCATATATTTT.